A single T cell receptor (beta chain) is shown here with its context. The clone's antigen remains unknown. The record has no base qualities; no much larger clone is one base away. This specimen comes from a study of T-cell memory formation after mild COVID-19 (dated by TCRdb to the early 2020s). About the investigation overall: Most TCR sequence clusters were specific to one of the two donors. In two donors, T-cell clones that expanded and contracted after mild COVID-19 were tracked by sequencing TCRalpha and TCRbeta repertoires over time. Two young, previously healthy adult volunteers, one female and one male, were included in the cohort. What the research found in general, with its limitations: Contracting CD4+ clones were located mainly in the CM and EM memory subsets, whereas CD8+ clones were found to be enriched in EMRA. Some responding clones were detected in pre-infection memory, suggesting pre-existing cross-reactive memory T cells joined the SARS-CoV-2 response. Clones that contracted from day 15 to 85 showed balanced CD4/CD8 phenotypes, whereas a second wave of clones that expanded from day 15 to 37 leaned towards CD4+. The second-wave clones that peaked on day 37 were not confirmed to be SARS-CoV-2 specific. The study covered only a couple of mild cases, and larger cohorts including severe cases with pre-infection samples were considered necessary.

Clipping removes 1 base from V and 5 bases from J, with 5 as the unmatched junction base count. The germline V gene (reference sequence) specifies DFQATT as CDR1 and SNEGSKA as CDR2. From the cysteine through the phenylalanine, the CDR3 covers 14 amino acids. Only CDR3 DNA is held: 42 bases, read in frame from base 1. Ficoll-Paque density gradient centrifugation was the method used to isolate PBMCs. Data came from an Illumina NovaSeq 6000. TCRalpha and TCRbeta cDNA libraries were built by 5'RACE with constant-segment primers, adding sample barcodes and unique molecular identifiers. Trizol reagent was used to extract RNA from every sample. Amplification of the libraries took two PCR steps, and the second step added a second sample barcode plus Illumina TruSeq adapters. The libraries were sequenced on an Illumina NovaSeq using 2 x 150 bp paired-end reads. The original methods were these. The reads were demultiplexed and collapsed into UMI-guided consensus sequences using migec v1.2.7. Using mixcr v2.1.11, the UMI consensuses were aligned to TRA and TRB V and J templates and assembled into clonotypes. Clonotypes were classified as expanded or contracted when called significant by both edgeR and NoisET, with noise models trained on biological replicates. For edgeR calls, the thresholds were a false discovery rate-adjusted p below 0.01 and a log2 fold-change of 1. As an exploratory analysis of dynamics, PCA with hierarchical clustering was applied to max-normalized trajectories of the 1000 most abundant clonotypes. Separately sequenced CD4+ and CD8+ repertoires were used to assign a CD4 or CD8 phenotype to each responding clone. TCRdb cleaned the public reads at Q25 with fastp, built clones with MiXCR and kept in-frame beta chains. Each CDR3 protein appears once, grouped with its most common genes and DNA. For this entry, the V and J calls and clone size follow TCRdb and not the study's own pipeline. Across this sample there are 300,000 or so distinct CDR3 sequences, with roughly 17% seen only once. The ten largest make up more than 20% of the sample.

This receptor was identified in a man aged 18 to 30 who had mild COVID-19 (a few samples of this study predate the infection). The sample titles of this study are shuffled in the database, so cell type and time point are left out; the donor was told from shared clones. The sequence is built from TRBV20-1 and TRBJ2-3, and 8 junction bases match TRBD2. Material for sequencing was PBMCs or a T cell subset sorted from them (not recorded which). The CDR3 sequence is CSARGGTSQDTQYF. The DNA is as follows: TGCAGTGCTAGAGGGGGGACTAGTCAAGATACGCAGTATTTT.